The entry below describes one T cell receptor (beta chain). Its antigen is currently not known. It has no much larger one-base neighbor in the sample; base qualities were not kept. Library generation was performed with the immunoSEQ multiplex PCR assay. The clones in this table, taken by TCRdb from immuneACCESS, are in-frame only. Not every clone is retained; where verified, under half of the shortfall comes from an unresolved V gene, and the cause of the rest is unknown. The sample has tens of thousands of clones on record, about 93% of them singletons. The top ten constitute approximately 0.93% of the sample. The CDR3 holds 12 amino acids from the cysteine to the phenylalanine. Just the 36-base CDR3 DNA is kept, in frame starting at base 1. Via the germline V gene, CDR1 is MDHEN and CDR2 SYDVKM. The junction shows trimming of 6 bases on V and 4 bases on J, plus 8 bases between the germline ends. This sample stems from a study of T cell changes during pregnancy in multiple sclerosis (dated by TCRdb to about 2019). Regarding the study in general: The study looked at changes in the T cell repertoire across pregnancy in women with multiple sclerosis.

Sequencing was performed on peripheral blood, taken in the first trimester of pregnancy. The chain employs TRBV28 and TRBJ2-3; matching of 6 bases hints at TRBD1 as the D gene. The TCR sequence derives from a female donor with multiple sclerosis, enrolled in a pregnancy study. The CDR3 region: CASRGGSDTQYF. The nucleotide sequence is given as TGTGCCAGCAGAGGGGGATCAGATACGCAGTATTTT.